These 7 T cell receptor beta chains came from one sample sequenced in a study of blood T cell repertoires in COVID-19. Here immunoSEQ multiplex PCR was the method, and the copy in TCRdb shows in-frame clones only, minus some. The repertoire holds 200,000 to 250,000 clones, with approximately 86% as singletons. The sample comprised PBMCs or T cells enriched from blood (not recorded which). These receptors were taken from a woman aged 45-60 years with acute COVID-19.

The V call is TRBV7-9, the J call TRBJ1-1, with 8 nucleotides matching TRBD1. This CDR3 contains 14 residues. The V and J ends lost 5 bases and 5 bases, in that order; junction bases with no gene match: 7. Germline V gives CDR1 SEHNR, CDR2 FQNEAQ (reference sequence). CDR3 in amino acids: CASSVQGAGTEAFF. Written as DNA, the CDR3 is TGTGCCAGCAGCGTCCAGGGGGCGGGTACTGAAGCTTTCTTT.

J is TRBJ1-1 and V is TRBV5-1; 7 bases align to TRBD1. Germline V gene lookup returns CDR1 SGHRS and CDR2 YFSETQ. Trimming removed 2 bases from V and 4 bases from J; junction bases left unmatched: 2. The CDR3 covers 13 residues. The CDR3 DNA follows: TGCGCCAGCAGCTTATCAGGGGGCACTGAAGCTTTCTTT. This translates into CASSLSGGTEAFF.

The CDR3 loop reads CASSWYGGATYEQYF. The CDR3 DNA sequence: TGCGCCAGCAGCTGGTACGGGGGAGCAACCTACGAGCAGTACTTC. V and J are TRBV5-1 and TRBJ2-7; D is perhaps TRBD2 (6 bases). The CDR3 spans 15 residues. Germline V gives CDR1 SGHRS, CDR2 YFSETQ. V dropped 3 bases and J dropped 2 bases, with 15 bases sitting between them.

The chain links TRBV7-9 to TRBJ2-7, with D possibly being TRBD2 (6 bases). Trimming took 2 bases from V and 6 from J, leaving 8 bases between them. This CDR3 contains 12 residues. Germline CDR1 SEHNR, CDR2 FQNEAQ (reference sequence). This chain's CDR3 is CASSLWGVEQYF. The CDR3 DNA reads TGTGCCAGCAGCTTATGGGGGGTCGAGCAGTACTTC.

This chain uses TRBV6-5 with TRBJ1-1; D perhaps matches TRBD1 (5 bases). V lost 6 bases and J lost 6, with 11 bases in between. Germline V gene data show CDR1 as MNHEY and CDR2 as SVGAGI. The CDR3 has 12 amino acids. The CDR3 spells CASRGLFAEAFF. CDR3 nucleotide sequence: TGTGCCAGCAGGGGACTTTTCGCTGAAGCTTTCTTT.

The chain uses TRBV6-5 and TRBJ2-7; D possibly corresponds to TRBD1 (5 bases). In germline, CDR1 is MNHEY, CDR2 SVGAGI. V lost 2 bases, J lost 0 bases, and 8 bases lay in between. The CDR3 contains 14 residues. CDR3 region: CASSYGRASYEQYF. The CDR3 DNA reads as TGTGCCAGCAGTTACGGCAGGGCCTCCTACGAGCAGTACTTC.

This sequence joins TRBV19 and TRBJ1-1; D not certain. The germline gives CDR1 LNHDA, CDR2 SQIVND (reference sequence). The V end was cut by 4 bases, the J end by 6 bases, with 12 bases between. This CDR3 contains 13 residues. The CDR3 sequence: CASSNTRSAEAFF. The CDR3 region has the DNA TGTGCCAGTAGTAACACCAGAAGCGCTGAAGCTTTCTTT.